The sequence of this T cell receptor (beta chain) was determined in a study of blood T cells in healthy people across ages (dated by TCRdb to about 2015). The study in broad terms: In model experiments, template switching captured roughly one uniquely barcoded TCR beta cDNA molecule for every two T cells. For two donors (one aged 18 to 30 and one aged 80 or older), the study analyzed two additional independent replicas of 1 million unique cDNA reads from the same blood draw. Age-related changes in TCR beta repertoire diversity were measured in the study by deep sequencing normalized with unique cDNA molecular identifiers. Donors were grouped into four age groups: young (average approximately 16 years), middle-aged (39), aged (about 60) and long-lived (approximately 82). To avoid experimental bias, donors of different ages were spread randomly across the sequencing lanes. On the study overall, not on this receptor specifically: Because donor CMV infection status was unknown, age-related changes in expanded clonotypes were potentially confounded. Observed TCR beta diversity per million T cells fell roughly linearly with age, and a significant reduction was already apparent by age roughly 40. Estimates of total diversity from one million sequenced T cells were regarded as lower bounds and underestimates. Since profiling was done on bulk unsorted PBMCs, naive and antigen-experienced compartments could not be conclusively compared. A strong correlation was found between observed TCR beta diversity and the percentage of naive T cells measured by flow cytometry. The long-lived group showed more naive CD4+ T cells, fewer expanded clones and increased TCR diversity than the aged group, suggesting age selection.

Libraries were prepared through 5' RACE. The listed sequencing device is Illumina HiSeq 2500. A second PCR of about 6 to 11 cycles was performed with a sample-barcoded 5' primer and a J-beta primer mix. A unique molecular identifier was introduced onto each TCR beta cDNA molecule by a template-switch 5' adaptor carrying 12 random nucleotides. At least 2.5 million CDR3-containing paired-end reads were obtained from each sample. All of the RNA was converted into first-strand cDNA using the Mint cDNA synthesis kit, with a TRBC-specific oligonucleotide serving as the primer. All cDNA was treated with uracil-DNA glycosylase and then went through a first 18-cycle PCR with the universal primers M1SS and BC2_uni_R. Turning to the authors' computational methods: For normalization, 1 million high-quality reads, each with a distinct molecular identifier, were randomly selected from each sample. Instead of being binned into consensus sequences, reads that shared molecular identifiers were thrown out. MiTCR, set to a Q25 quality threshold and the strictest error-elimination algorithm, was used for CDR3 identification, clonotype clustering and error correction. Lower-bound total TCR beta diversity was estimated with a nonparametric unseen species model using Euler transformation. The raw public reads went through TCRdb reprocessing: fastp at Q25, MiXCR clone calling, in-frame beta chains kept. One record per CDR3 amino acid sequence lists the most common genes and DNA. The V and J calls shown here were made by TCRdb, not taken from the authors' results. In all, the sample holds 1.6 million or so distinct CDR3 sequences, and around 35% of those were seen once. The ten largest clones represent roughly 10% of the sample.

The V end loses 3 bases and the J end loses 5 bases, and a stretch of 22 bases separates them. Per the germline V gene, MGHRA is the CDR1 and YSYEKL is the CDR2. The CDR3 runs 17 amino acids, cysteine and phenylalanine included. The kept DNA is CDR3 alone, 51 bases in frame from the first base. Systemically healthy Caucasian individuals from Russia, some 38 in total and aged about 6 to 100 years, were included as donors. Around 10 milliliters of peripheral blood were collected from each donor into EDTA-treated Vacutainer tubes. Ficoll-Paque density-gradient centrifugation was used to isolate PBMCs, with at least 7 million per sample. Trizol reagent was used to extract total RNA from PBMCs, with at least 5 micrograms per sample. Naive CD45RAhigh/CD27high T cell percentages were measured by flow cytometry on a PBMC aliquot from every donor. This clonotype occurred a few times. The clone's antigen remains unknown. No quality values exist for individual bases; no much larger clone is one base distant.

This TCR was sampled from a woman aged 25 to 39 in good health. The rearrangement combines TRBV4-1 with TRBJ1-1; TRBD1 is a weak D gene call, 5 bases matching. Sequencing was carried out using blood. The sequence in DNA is TGCGCCAGCAGCCACCCATTAGGGATAGGGGAGAGGACTGAAGCTTTCTTT. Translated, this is CASSHPLGIGERTEAFF.